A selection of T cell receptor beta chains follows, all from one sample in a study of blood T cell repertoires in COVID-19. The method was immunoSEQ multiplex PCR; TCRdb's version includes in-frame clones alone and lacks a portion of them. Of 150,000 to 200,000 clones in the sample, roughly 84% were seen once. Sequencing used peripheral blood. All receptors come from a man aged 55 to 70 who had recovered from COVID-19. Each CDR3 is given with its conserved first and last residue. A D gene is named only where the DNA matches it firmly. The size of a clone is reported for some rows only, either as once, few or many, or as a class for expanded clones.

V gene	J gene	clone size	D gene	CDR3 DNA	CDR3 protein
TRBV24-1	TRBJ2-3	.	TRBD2	TGTGCCACCAGTGATTCACTAGCGGGGGTCCCAGATACGCAGTATTTT	CATSDSLAGVPDTQYF
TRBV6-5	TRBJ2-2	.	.	TGTGCCAGCAGACTTAGCGGAACCGGGGAGCTGTTTTTT	CASRLSGTGELFF
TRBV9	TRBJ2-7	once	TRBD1	TGTGCCAGCAGCGCAGGACAGGGGCGACACGAGCAGTACTTC	CASSAGQGRHEQYF
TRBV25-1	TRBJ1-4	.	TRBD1	TGTGCCAGCAGTGGGGACAGGGGGCGCGAAAAACTGTTTTTT	CASSGDRGREKLFF
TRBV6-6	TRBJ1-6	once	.	TGTGCCAGCACAGGCAGGGTTAATAATTCACCCCTCCACTTT	CASTGRVNNSPLHF
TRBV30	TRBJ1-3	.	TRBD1	TGTGCCTGGGATCCGGGACAGGGGAGTATTGGAAACACCATATATTTT	CAWDPGQGSIGNTIYF
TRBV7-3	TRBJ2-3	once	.	TGTGCCAGCAGCTTACAGGGAATCACAGATACGCAGTATTTT	CASSLQGITDTQYF
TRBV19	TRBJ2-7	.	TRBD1	TGTGCCAGTAGTATGACAGGGCTTGTACTTGAGCAGTACTTC	CASSMTGLVLEQYF
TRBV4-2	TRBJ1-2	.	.	TGTGCCAGCAGCCAAGATCTAGAAGGGGCAACTGGTTATGGCTACACCTTC	CASSQDLEGATGYGYTF
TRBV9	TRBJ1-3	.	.	TGTGCCAGCAGCGTAGCCGCTAGTACGGTGGGTGGAAACACCATATATTTT	CASSVAASTVGGNTIYF
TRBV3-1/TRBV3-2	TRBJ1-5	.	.	TGTGCCAGCAGCCAAGAAGGGACACCGAATCAGCCCCAGCATTTT	CASSQEGTPNQPQHF
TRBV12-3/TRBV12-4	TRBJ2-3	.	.	TGTGCCAGCAGTATAGGACATTTAGATACGCAGTATTTT	CASSIGHLDTQYF
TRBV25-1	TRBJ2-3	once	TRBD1	TGTGCCAGCAGTGCGACAGGGGCAGATACGCAGTATTTT	CASSATGADTQYF
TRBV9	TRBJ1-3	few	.	TGTGCCAGCAGCCCAGGTCTTCGCGGAAACACCATATATTTT	CASSPGLRGNTIYF
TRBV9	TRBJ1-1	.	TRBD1	TGTGCCAGCAGTACAGGGGACACTGAAGCTTTCTTT	CASSTGDTEAFF
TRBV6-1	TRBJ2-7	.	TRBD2	TGTGCCAGCAGTGGGGTGATGGGAGGGAGAGGAAGCGAGCAGTACTTC	CASSGVMGGRGSEQYF
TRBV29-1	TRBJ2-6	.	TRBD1	TGCAGCGTTGGGGACAGTTTCTCTGGGGCCAACGTCCTGACTTTC	CSVGDSFSGANVLTF
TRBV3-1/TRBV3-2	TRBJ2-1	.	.	TGTGCCAGCAGCCACCCGAATAGCGGTAATGAGCAGTTCTTC	CASSHPNSGNEQFF
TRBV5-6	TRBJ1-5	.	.	TGTGCCAGCAGCTTGGTACAGGATAGCAATCAGCCCCAGCATTTT	CASSLVQDSNQPQHF
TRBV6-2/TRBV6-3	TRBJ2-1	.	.	TGTGCCAGCAGCTTCAGGGGCCCTGAGCAGTTCTTC	CASSFRGPEQFF
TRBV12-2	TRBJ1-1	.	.	TGTGCAAGTCGCTTCGTAGAGCCGGTGAACACTGAAGCTTTCTTT	CASRFVEPVNTEAFF
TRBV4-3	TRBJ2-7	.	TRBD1	TGCGCCAGCAGCCAAGCTCCCGGAGGACAGGGCTACGAGCAGTACTTC	CASSQAPGGQGYEQYF
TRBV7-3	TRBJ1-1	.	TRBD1	TGTGCCAGCAGCTTAACGTCTCGTTTAGTAGGACAGGGGATGGGGGAAGCTTTCTTT	CASSLTSRLVGQGMGEAFF
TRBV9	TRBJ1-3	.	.	TGTGCCAGCAGCGAGAGGAAAGACCCCTCTGGAAACACCATATATTTT	CASSERKDPSGNTIYF
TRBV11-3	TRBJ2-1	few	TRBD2	TGTGCCAGCAGCCAAGAGGGGCTAGCGGGGGGGCTCGATGAGCAGTTCTTC	CASSQEGLAGGLDEQFF
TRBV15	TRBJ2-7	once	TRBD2	TGTGCCACCAGCAGAGATATGGGAGGGGCGCGTGCGGGGGAGCAGTACTTC	CATSRDMGGARAGEQYF
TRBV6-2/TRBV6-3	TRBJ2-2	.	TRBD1	TGTGCCAGCAGTTACCCGATTGTTGGACAGGGGTCCCGGGAGCTGTTTTTT	CASSYPIVGQGSRELFF
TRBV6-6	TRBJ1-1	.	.	TGTGCCAGCCGGGTGGGGAACACTGAAGCTTTCTTT	CASRVGNTEAFF
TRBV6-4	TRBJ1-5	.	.	TGTGCCAGCAGTGAGCAGGTGAATCAGCCCCAGCATTTT	CASSEQVNQPQHF
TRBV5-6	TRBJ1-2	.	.	TGTGCCAGCAGCTCGGACTATGGCTACACCTTC	CASSSDYGYTF
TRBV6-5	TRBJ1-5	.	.	TGTGCCAGCAGTTATAACCGAGGACATCCCCAGCATTTT	CASSYNRGHPQHF
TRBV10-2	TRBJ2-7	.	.	TGCGCCAGCAGTGAACTAGGGAACTCCTACGAGCAGTACTTC	CASSELGNSYEQYF
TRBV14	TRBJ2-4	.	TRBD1	TGTGCCAGCAGCCTCGGGACAGGGGAGTTTTTAGCCAAAAACATTCAGTACTTC	CASSLGTGEFLAKNIQYF
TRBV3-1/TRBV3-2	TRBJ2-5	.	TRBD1	TGTGCCAGCAGCCAGGGACAGGGGTTCAGGGAGACCCAGTACTTC	CASSQGQGFRETQYF
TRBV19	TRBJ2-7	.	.	TGTGCCAGTGAGGGTGGGCTCCCCCCCTACGAGCAGTACTTC	CASEGGLPPYEQYF
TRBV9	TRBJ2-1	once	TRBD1	TGTGCCAGCAGCGTAGGGACAGGGGTATTTAATGAGCAGTTCTTC	CASSVGTGVFNEQFF
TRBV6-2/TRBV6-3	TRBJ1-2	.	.	TGTGCCAGCAGCTATCTCCAGGGGCAAGGTGGCTACACCTTC	CASSYLQGQGGYTF
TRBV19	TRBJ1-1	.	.	TGTGCCAGTAGTCCTCGGACGGGGGTGTACACTGAAGCTTTCTTT	CASSPRTGVYTEAFF
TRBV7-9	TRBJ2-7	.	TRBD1	TGTGCCAGCAGCTTTCAGACAGGGTTTGGCGAGCAGTACTTC	CASSFQTGFGEQYF
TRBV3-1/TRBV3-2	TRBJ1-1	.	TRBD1	TGTGCCAGCAGCCAAGCCGACAGGGGGAACACTGAAGCTTTCTTT	CASSQADRGNTEAFF
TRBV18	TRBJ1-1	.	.	TGTGCCAGCTCACCGGGAGGTGGGCACACTGAAGCTTTCTTT	CASSPGGGHTEAFF
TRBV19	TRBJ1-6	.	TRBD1	TGTGCCAGTAGTACCTACAGGGGCGGGTATAATTCACCCCTCCACTTT	CASSTYRGGYNSPLHF
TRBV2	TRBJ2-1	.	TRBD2	TGTGCCAGCATACCAGCGGGGGGGCTCAATGAGCAGTTCTTC	CASIPAGGLNEQFF
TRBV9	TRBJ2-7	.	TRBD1	TGTGCCAGCAGCGTTGGGACAGATTACGCCTACGAGCAGTACTTC	CASSVGTDYAYEQYF
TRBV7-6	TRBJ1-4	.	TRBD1	TGTGCCAGCAGCTCCGGACAGGGGGCAACTAATGAAAAACTGTTTTTT	CASSSGQGATNEKLFF
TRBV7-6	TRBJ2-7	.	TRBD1	TGTGCCAGCAGCCTCTACAGGGGCTGGGAGCAGTACTTC	CASSLYRGWEQYF
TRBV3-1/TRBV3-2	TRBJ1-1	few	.	TGTGCCAGCAGCTTTAAGGGGGTTGTAGCTTTCTTT	CASSFKGVVAFF
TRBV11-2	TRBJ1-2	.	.	TGTGCCAGCAGCCCTATGGGGACAACCCGCTACACCTTC	CASSPMGTTRYTF
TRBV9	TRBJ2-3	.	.	TGTGCCAGCAGCGTAGGCGGAGGAACCACAGATACGCAGTATTTT	CASSVGGGTTDTQYF
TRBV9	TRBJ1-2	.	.	TGTGCCAGCAGGGCAAACTATGGCTACACCTTC	CASRANYGYTF
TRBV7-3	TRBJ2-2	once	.	TGTGCCAGCAGCTTATCGAGCGGGAACACCGGGGAGCTGTTTTTT	CASSLSSGNTGELFF
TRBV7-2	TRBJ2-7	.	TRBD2	TGTGCCAGCAGCGGCGCCCGACTAGCGGGGGGCGACGAGCAGTACTTC	CASSGARLAGGDEQYF